This is a list of T cell receptor beta chains from one sample in a study of cytomegalovirus exposure and HLA in healthy donors. The table came from immunoSEQ multiplex PCR; TCRdb's copy has only in-frame clones and leaves some out. The sample yields about 160,000 clones, of which the top ten take up 1.3%. Sequencing was carried out using PBMCs. The receptors here all came from a woman aged 55-75 years in good health and CMV-seronegative. Both conserved end residues are trimmed from each CDR3. D genes are given only for firm matches.

V gene	J gene	D gene	CDR3 protein
TRBV6-1	TRBJ1-2	TRBD1	ASRGQIYGYT
TRBV19	TRBJ2-7	TRBD1	ASSPTGGLYEQY
TRBV4-2	TRBJ1-5	.	ASSQGVGVGQPQH
TRBV2	TRBJ2-3	TRBD1	ASSFYRQGSTDTQY
TRBV5-1	TRBJ2-7	.	ASSIARLEGHEQY
TRBV9	TRBJ1-1	TRBD1	ASSVFPYGTANTEAF
TRBV2	TRBJ2-1	TRBD2	ASSGTSGGYLL
TRBV7-2	TRBJ1-6	TRBD1	ASSLRQGVLYSPLH
TRBV15	TRBJ2-6	.	ATSRGSGRGTSGANVLT
TRBV5-1	TRBJ1-1	TRBD1	ASSSGTGWITEAF
TRBV7-2	TRBJ1-2	TRBD1	ASSLDRRGGYT
TRBV6-1	TRBJ1-5	.	ASTTGGQQPQH
TRBV29-1	TRBJ2-5	TRBD1	SVARQGETQY
TRBV9	TRBJ1-1	.	ASSVAGGPEAF
TRBV5-1	TRBJ2-1	TRBD2	ASSLSLAGVDEQF
TRBV4-3	TRBJ1-6	.	ASSQVDWGDSPLH
TRBV5-8	TRBJ1-5	.	ASSLEAGDQPQH
TRBV19	TRBJ1-1	TRBD1	ASSIIGQGATEAF
TRBV7-2	TRBJ1-2	TRBD1	ASTPGGTLGYT
TRBV4-3	TRBJ1-2	.	ASSQAGSKGTSYGYT
TRBV15	TRBJ1-2	TRBD1	ATSTTGQGKDGYT
TRBV19	TRBJ1-1	.	ASRYRDRWRNTEAF
TRBV18	TRBJ2-7	TRBD2	ASSPASGGGYEQY
TRBV5-1	TRBJ2-7	.	ASSLVGAARYEQY
TRBV5-1	TRBJ1-3	TRBD1	ASSGDSSGNTIY
TRBV5-5	TRBJ2-7	TRBD1	ASSLSGDRAYEQY
TRBV6-5	TRBJ2-7	.	ASSYVQGGTYEQY
TRBV7-3	TRBJ1-1	.	ASSADPGLEAF
TRBV7-9	TRBJ2-3	.	ASSLSWQSTDTQY
TRBV4-1	TRBJ2-1	TRBD2	ASSQERLGGRANDNEQF
TRBV6-6	TRBJ1-5	.	ASRAGDQPQH
TRBV14	TRBJ2-5	.	ASSQRQTQETQY